These T cell receptor beta chains were read from a single sample in a study of post-analysis software for immune sequencing data. One entry per CDR3 protein results from TCRdb running MiXCR on the PCR reads. The sample has about 770,000 distinct CDR3 sequences; approximately 44% are singletons. Material for sequencing was blood. The receptors come from a girl between 5 and 17 years old with multiple sclerosis. CDR3s include the opening cysteine and the closing phenylalanine or tryptophan. A D gene is named only where the DNA matches it firmly. Clone sizes are given selectively: once, few, many, or a class where the clone is expanded.

clone_size j_call d_call v_call cdr3_nt cdr3_aa
- TRBJ1-2 - TRBV24-1 TGTGCCACCAGTGATTTGCCGGGGTATGGCTACACCTTC CATSDLPGYGYTF
- TRBJ2-1 - TRBV12-3/TRBV12-4 TGTGCCAGCACCCATGAGGGCCACAATGAGCAGTTCTTC CASTHEGHNEQFF
- TRBJ2-1 - TRBV6-5 TGTGCCAGCAGTTACTCCCCACTACCTAGCTCCTACAATGAGCAGTTCTTC CASSYSPLPSSYNEQFF
few TRBJ2-7 TRBD2 TRBV20-1 TGCAGTGCCCGTAGCGGGAGCATTGGCGAGCAGTACTTC CSARSGSIGEQYF
- TRBJ2-7 - TRBV28 TGTGCCAGCAGTTTCTCCGGGCGACCAGAGAAGTACTTC CASSFSGRPEKYF
- TRBJ1-5 - TRBV12-3/TRBV12-4 TGTGCCAGCAGTTTAGATCAGGTAGGGAGCAATCAGCCCCAGCATTTT CASSLDQVGSNQPQHF
few TRBJ2-1 TRBD2 TRBV6-5 TGTGCCAGCAGAACCGGGACTAGCGTCCCCTACAATGAGCAGTTCTTC CASRTGTSVPYNEQFF
- TRBJ2-7 - TRBV3-1 TGTGCCAGCAGCCTGCAACAAGACTACGAGCAGTACTTC CASSLQQDYEQYF
- TRBJ1-2 - TRBV20-1 TGCAGTGCTAGATATGGGGCCGTATATGGCTACACCTTC CSARYGAVYGYTF
- TRBJ2-5 - TRBV20-1 TGCAGTGCTACAAAACCTGGGAATGAAGAGACCCAGTACTTC CSATKPGNEETQYF
few TRBJ2-3 - TRBV7-9 TGTGCCAGCGACCAGGGGATATCGGGCACAGATACGCAGTATTTT CASDQGISGTDTQYF
few TRBJ2-2 TRBD2 TRBV29-1 TGCAGCGTTGTGGGACTAGCGGGAGGAGGAACCGGGGAGCTGTTTTTT CSVVGLAGGGTGELFF
once TRBJ2-1 - TRBV28 TGTGCCAGCAGTTCGGTAGGGGATTCCTACAATGAGCAGTTCTTC CASSSVGDSYNEQFF
- TRBJ2-7 TRBD2 TRBV28 TGTGCCAGCAGTCACCTCACTAGCGGACCCTCCTACGAGCAGTACTTC CASSHLTSGPSYEQYF
- TRBJ2-5 TRBD2 TRBV20-1 TGCAGTGCTGGCCATAGCGGGGAGACCCAGTACTTC CSAGHSGETQYF
few TRBJ2-1 TRBD2 TRBV4-3 TGCGCCAGCAGCCTAGCGGGACTATCTAGCAATGAGCAGTTCTTC CASSLAGLSSNEQFF
- TRBJ2-7 - TRBV7-9 TGTGCCAGCAGCTTGTCCCTGGAGAGGGGCCCCTACGAGCAGTACTTC CASSLSLERGPYEQYF
- TRBJ1-1 - TRBV20-1 TGCAGTGCTAGAGATGGGAGGGCCCAGGGAGCTTTCTTT CSARDGRAQGAFF
- TRBJ2-1 TRBD2 TRBV20-1 TGCAGTGCTAGAGTGGAGGCTAGCGGGTCAACCGGTGAGCAGTTCTTC CSARVEASGSTGEQFF
few TRBJ1-2 TRBD1 TRBV12-3/TRBV12-4 TGTGCCAGCAGAGACAGGGGGCAAGGCTACACCTTC CASRDRGQGYTF
once TRBJ1-4 - TRBV9 TGTGCCAGCAGCGTATTCGAGGAGGATGAAGAACTGTTTTTT CASSVFEEDEELFF
few TRBJ2-7 - TRBV6-5 TGTGCCAGCAGTTTAACCCAGGGTACCGAGCAGTACTTC CASSLTQGTEQYF
few TRBJ2-5 - TRBV14 TGTGCCAGCAGCCGAGATGTTAGCACAACCCAAGAGACCCAGTACTTC CASSRDVSTTQETQYF
many TRBJ2-3 - TRBV5-5 TGTGCCAGCAGCTTGGAGGCCGGTACAGATACGCAGTATTTT CASSLEAGTDTQYF
- TRBJ2-5 - TRBV20-1 TGCAGTACTAGGGTGTCAGGTGGCGAGACCCAGTACTTC CSTRVSGGETQYF
- TRBJ2-1 TRBD2 TRBV29-1 TGCAGCGTTGCCGGGACTAGCGGGAGGGCTCTCAATGGGCAGTTCTTC CSVAGTSGRALNGQFF
few TRBJ2-1 - TRBV3-1 TGTGCCAGCAGCCGGGACACTTTAAATTACAATGAGCAGTTCTTC CASSRDTLNYNEQFF
few TRBJ2-7 - TRBV27 TGTGCCGGCCTGGGCCTCCCCCCGGCGTACGAGCAGTACTTC CAGLGLPPAYEQYF
- TRBJ1-4 - TRBV5-1 TGCGCCAGCAGCATCTCAACCCAGGGGTTGGGAGAAAAACTGTTTTTT CASSISTQGLGEKLFF
once TRBJ1-2 - TRBV3-1 TGTGCCAGCAGCCAAAACCAGAGAGGTGGCTACACCTTC CASSQNQRGGYTF
- TRBJ2-1 - TRBV29-1 TGCAGCGTCAATGCTCGCGGGTTTAGCTCCTACAATGAGCAGTTCTTC CSVNARGFSSYNEQFF
- TRBJ2-7 - TRBV20-1 TGCAGTGCTAGCTCCTCCAGGGGATTCCACGAGCAGTACTTC CSASSSRGFHEQYF
- TRBJ2-1 - TRBV7-9 TGTGCCAGCAGCCAAGGCCCCGTTGGGAATGAGCAGTTCTTC CASSQGPVGNEQFF
- TRBJ2-1 - TRBV12-3/TRBV12-4 TGTGCCAGCAGTCACCCCCTCGACGGGAGTCCCCTATACAATGAGCAGTTCTTC CASSHPLDGSPLYNEQFF
few TRBJ2-3 - TRBV7-9 TGTGCCAGCAGCCGAAGGGGCGGACTTAACACAGATACGCAGTATTTT CASSRRGGLNTDTQYF
- TRBJ2-1 TRBD1 TRBV6-5 TGTACCAGCAGTTACTCGACAGGGTACCATGAGCAGTTCTTC CTSSYSTGYHEQFF
- TRBJ2-7 - TRBV28 TGTGCCACAAAGCGGGTCAACGAGCAGTACTTC CATKRVNEQYF
- TRBJ2-7 TRBD1 TRBV7-9 TGTGCCAGCAGCTTACCCTTGTACCGGGACAGGGGTCCCAATGAGCAGTACTTC CASSLPLYRDRGPNEQYF
- TRBJ1-1 TRBD1 TRBV12-3/TRBV12-4 TGTGCCAGCAGGGACAGACAGGGGAGCGCTGAAGCTTTCTTT CASRDRQGSAEAFF
- TRBJ2-6 TRBD1 TRBV20-1 TGCAGTGCTATACCGGGACAGGGGTCCGGGTTGGGCTCTGGGGCCAACGTCCTGACTTTC CSAIPGQGSGLGSGANVLTF
- TRBJ2-5 - TRBV4-1 TGCGCCAGCAGCCAGGGTGTGATCGAGACCCAGTACTTC CASSQGVIETQYF
once TRBJ1-1 - TRBV7-8 TGTGCCAGCAGCCCCCGGGGTCGAGGTGCCACTGAAGCTTTCTTT CASSPRGRGATEAFF
- TRBJ1-6 TRBD1 TRBV9 TGTGTCAGCAGCGTGGACAGGGGACCTAGGTCACCCCTCCACTTT CVSSVDRGPRSPLHF
few TRBJ2-1 - TRBV10-3 TGTGCCATCAGTGGGCCCAGGTCCGGATTTGACAATGAGCAGTTCTTC CAISGPRSGFDNEQFF
few TRBJ2-5 - TRBV5-1 TGCGCCAGCAGCCTGAGGAGCAGGGGGCTAGCGGAGACTCCTGAGCAGTACTTC CASSLRSRGLAETPEQYF
- TRBJ1-2 TRBD1 TRBV12-3/TRBV12-4 TGTGCCAGCAGTTCGGCGACAGGGGTTCTTGTCTACACCTTC CASSSATGVLVYTF
few TRBJ2-7 TRBD1 TRBV20-1 TGCAGTGCTACGGGACAGGAGGCGTACGAGCAGTACTTC CSATGQEAYEQYF
few TRBJ2-2 TRBD2 TRBV5-1 TGCGCCAGCAGCCCCTGGACTAGCGGGGAGAACACCGGGGAGCTGTTTTTT CASSPWTSGENTGELFF
- TRBJ2-2 TRBD2 TRBV12-3/TRBV12-4 TGTGCCAGCAGCGTGGGACTAGCGAACACCGGGGAGCTGTTTTTT CASSVGLANTGELFF